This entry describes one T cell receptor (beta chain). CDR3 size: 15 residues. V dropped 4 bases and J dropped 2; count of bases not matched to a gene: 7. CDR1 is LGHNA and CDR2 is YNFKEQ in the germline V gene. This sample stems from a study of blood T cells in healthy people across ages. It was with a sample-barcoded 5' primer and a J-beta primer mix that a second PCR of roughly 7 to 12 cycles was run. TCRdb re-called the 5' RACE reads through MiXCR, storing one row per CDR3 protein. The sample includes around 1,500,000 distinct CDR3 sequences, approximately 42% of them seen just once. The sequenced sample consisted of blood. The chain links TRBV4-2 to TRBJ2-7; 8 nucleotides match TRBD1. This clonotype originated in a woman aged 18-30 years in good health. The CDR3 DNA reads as TGTGCCAGCAGCCCCATGGACAGGGATACCTACGAGCAGTACTTC. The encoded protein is CASSPMDRDTYEQYF.